What follows is one T cell receptor beta chain and its context. Its target is not known. The data are from a study of shared clonotypes between healthy human individuals. Study-level findings and limits: Relative to their counterparts shared across all four donors, non-shared clonotypes exhibited diminished generation probabilities.

Some clones are missing from TCRdb's copy, which holds only in-frame ones; the method was immunoSEQ multiplex PCR. The sample lists approximately 2.3 million clones, approximately 93% occurring once. The CDR3 has 15 amino acids. The V and J ends lost 6 bases and 9 bases, in that order; junction bases with no gene match: 14. CDR1 is SGHTA and CDR2 is FQGNSA in the germline V gene. The sequenced sample consisted of naive CD4+ T cells from PBMCs. The subset is: CD45RA+ positively selected. The chain carries TRBV7-2 and TRBJ2-1; TRBD2 agrees at 7 bases. The TCR sequence derives from a man younger than 35 in good health. Some clones in this sample may be carry-over from other donors' samples. The CDR3 bases are TGTGCCAGCAGTTCAAATGGGATTAGCGGGTTTGAGCAGTTCTTC. Translation: CASSSNGISGFEQFF.